This TCR beta chain is from a study of blood T cell repertoires in COVID-19 (dated by TCRdb to the early 2020s). Notes on the research overall: Collaborator samples came from the United States, Italy and Spain and covered acute and convalescent phases of COVID-19. Where available, HLA class I and class II types were taken from metadata supplied by the sample provider and were not determined by assay-based typing. A de-identified subject ID, COVID-19 status, age in years and sex were almost always included in the sample metadata. The repertoires were released in a freely available public database intended as a resource for research on the immune response to SARS-CoV-2. The dataset comprised deeply sampled blood TCRbeta repertoires from subjects exposed to, actively infected with, or recovered from COVID-19. Samples were obtained from the ongoing ImmuneRACE study (first 160 participants) and from about 1,300 subjects provided by 6 global collaborators. The material from the prospective study consisted of cDNA or gDNA derived from T cells, B-cell-depleted T cells, or PBMCs. Findings and caveats that apply to the study as a whole: The quantity of clinical and demographic metadata differed by source and by participant and was supplied without curation.

Note on this clone: Its recognized antigen is unknown. No quality values exist for individual bases; no much larger clone is one base distant.

Enrolling through a virtual design, the prospective study's participants ranged in age from about 18 to 100 years and lived across roughly 24 United States geographic areas. To assign participants to cohorts, the prospective study relied on clinical history that participants themselves reported in a screening survey and a study questionnaire. Exposed participants were defined as having been in contact with someone with a PCR-confirmed or clinician-diagnosed COVID-19 case within 2 weeks of study entry. Mobile phlebotomists in the prospective study collected whole blood, serum and a nasopharyngeal or oropharyngeal swab from every participant. Prospective study participants could optionally give additional blood draws and questionnaires over a 2-month period. Blood samples from the prospective study were shipped frozen or at room temperature prior to DNA extraction. The junction shows trimming of 3 bases on V and 4 bases on J, and the gene matches do not reach 4 bases of it. Via the germline V gene, CDR1 is MNHNS and CDR2 SASEGT. From cysteine to phenylalanine, the CDR3 is 17 amino acids long. Of the read, only the CDR3 DNA is kept; its 51 bases are in frame from base 1.

TCRbeta CDR3 regions were amplified from genomic DNA by means of the immunoSEQ Assay, a bias-controlled multiplex PCR. Concerning the study's data processing: Nucleated cell counts per sample were estimated from amplification of reference gene primers within the assay. Sequence reads were collapsed and filtered to measure the absolute abundance of every unique TCRbeta CDR3 rearrangement. For each sample, productive Simpson clonality was calculated as the square root of Simpson's diversity index over productive rearrangements. Held by TCRdb, this immuneACCESS table contains in-frame sequences only and omits some clones. Under half of the omission traces to an unresolved V gene where checked; the cause of the rest is unknown. V, J and clone size reflect that table, while D and trimming were determined from the DNA. Counted in this sample were around 320,000 clones; 90% of them appeared once. Roughly 3.6% of the sample is in the top ten clones.

The TCR comes from a woman in her thirties who had been exposed to COVID-19. The chain employs TRBV6-1 and TRBJ2-1, with 15 middle bases fitting TRBD2. Material for sequencing was PBMCs or T cells enriched from blood (not recorded which). The CDR3 here reads CASSEGLAGGRYNEQFF. In nucleotide form, the sequence is TGTGCCAGCAGTGAGGGACTAGCGGGGGGTCGGTACAATGAGCAGTTCTTC.